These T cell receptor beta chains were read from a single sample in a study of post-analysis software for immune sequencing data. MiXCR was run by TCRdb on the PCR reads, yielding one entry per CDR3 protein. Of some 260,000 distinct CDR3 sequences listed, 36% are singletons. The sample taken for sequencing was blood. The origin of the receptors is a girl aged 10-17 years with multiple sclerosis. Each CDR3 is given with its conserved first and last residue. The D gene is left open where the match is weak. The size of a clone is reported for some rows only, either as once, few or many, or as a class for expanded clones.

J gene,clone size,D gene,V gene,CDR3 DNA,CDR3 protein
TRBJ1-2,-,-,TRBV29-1,TGCAGCGTTGGACAGGTTGATGGCTACACCTTC,CSVGQVDGYTF
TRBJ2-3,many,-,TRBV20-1,TGCAGTGCGGGGCGAGGAGGGAGGGATACGCAGTATTTT,CSAGRGGRDTQYF
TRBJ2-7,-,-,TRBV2,TGTGCCAGCAGTGAAGCTACCGGGTCTTCCTACGAGCAGTACTTC,CASSEATGSSYEQYF
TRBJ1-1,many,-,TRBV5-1,TGCGCCAGCAGTTTGGGCAACGGCGACACTGAAGCTTTCTTT,CASSLGNGDTEAFF
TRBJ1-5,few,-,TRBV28,TGTGCCAGCAGTTTATTAAGGGGGGGCCAGACCCCGAACAATCAGCCCCAGCATTTT,CASSLLRGGQTPNNQPQHF
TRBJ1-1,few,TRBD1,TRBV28,TGTGCCAGCAGTTCCATGACAGGGTCGGGCACTGAAGCTTTCTTT,CASSSMTGSGTEAFF
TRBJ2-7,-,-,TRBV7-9,TGTGCCAGCAGCCCCACCGGGCCCCAGGGCAACAATGAGCAGTACTTC,CASSPTGPQGNNEQYF
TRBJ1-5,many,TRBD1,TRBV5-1,TGCGCCAGCAGCTTGTCAGGGGGACTTGGTCAGCCCCAGCATTTT,CASSLSGGLGQPQHF
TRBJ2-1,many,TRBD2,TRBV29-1,TGCAGCGCTGGGGGGGGTCTCTCGCGGAATGAGCAGTTCTTC,CSAGGGLSRNEQFF
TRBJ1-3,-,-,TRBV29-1,TGCAGCGTTGAAAGGGGGTCCTCTGGAAACACCATATATTTT,CSVERGSSGNTIYF
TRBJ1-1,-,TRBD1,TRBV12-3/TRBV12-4,TGTGCCAGCCGTACAGGGGTACTGAACACTGAAGCTTTCTTT,CASRTGVLNTEAFF
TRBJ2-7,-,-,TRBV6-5,TGTGCCAGCAGTTACTCGAACCCCGGCGGCACCTACAATGAGCAGTACTTC,CASSYSNPGGTYNEQYF
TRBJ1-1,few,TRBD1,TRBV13,TGTGCCAGCAGCTCAGGGGGGTCTAACACTGAAGCTTTCTTT,CASSSGGSNTEAFF
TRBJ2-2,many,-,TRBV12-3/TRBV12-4,TGTGCCAGCATCCTAGGTGGAGGGGTCTCCACCGGGGAGCTGTTTTTT,CASILGGGVSTGELFF
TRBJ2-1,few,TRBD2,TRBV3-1,TGTGCCAGCAGCCAAGATCGACTAGCGGGAGTCACTGAGCAGTTCTTC,CASSQDRLAGVTEQFF
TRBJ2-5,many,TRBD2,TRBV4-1,TGCGCCAGCAGCCAAGAGAGGCGGGGGCAAGAGACCCAGTACTTC,CASSQERRGQETQYF